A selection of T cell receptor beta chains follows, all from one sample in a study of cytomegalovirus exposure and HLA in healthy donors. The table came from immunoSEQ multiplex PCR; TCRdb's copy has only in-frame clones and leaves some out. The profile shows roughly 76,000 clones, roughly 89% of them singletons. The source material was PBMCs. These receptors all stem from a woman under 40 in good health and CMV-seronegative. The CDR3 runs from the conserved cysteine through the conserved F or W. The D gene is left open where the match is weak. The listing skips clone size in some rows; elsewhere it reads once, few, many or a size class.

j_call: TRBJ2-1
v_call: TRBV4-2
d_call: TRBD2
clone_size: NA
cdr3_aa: CASSQEGSSGSPGNEQFF
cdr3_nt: TGTGCCAGCAGCCAAGAAGGGTCTAGCGGGAGCCCCGGGAATGAGCAGTTCTTC

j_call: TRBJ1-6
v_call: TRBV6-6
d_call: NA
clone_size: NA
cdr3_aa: CASSYLDTRNSPLHF
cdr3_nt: TGTGCCAGCAGTTACTTGGACACTCGAAATTCACCCCTCCACTTT

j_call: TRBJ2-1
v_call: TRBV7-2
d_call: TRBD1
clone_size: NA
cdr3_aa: CASSRGQGGSYNEQFF
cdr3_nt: TGTGCCAGCAGCCGTGGACAGGGGGGTTCCTACAATGAGCAGTTCTTC

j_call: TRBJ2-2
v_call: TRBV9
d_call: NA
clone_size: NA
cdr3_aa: CASTQQGATGELFF
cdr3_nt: TGTGCCAGCACCCAACAGGGCGCCACCGGGGAGCTGTTTTTT

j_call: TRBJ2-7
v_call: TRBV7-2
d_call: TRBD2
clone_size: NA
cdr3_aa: CASSPGVAGGYEQYF
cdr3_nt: TGTGCCAGCAGCCCGGGCGTAGCGGGAGGTTACGAGCAGTACTTC

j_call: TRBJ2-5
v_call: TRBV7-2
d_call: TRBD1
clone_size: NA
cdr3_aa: CASSFGQGSETQYF
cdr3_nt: TGTGCCAGCAGCTTCGGACAGGGGTCAGAGACCCAGTACTTC

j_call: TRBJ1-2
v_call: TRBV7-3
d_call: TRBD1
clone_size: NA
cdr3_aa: CASSLTGGTVNYGYTF
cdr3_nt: TGTGCCAGCAGCTTAACCGGAGGGACAGTTAACTATGGCTACACCTTC

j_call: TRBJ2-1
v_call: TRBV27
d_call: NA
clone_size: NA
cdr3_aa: CASRTDWGSYNEQFF
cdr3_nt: TGTGCCAGCAGGACGGACTGGGGATCCTACAATGAGCAGTTCTTC

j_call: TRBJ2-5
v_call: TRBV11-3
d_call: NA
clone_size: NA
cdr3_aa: CASSFGETQYF
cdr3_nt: TGTGCCAGCAGCTTCGGGGAGACCCAGTACTTC

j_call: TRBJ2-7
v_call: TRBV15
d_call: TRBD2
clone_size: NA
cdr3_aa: CATSSRGGTEIYEQYF
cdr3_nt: TGTGCCACCAGCAGCCGGGGGGGGACGGAGATCTACGAGCAGTACTTC

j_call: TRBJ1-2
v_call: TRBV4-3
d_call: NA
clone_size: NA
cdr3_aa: CASSQDGGTNYGYTF
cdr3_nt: TGCGCCAGCAGCCAAGACGGGGGGACTAACTATGGCTACACCTTC

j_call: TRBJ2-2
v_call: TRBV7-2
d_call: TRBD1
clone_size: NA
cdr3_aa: CASSRGQGGTGELFF
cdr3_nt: TGTGCCAGCAGCCGGGGACAGGGAGGGACCGGGGAGCTGTTTTTT

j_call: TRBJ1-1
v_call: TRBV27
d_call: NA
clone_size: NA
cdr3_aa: CASSRQANTEAFF
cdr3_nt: TGTGCCAGCAGTAGGCAGGCGAACACTGAAGCTTTCTTT

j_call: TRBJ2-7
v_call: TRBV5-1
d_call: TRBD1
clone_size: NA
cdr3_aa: CASSLAGTGGYEQYF
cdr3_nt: TGCGCCAGCAGCTTGGCCGGGACAGGGGGCTACGAGCAGTACTTC

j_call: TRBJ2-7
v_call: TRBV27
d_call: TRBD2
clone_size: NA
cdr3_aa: CASKLAESSYEQYF
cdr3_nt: TGTGCCAGCAAGCTAGCGGAGAGCTCCTACGAGCAGTACTTC

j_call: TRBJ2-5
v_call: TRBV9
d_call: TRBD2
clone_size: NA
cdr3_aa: CASSVRTSGRETQYF
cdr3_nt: TGTGCCAGCAGCGTCCGGACTAGCGGGAGAGAGACCCAGTACTTC

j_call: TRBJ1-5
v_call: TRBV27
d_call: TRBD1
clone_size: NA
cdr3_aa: CARGARDRHSNQPQHF
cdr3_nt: TGTGCCAGAGGGGCTCGGGACAGGCATAGCAATCAGCCCCAGCATTTT

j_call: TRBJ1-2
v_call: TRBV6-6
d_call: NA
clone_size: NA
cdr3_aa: CASSYSLTVNYGYTF
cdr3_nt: TGTGCCAGCAGTTACTCCTTGACAGTTAACTATGGCTACACCTTC

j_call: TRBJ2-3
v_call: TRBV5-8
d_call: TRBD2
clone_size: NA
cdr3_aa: CASSLALGTSGRWMYTQYF
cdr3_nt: TGTGCCAGCAGCTTGGCCCTCGGGACTAGCGGGAGGTGGATGTATACGCAGTATTTT

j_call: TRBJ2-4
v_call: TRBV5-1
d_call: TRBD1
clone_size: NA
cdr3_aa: CASSAEGQVAKNIQYF
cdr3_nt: TGCGCCAGCAGCGCCGAGGGACAGGTAGCCAAAAACATTCAGTACTTC

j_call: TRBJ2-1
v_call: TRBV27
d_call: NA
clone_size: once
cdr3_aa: CASSLATGLRYNEQFF
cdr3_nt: TGTGCCAGCAGTTTAGCTACAGGGCTGCGGTACAATGAGCAGTTCTTC

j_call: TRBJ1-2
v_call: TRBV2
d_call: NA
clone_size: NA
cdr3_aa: CASSDTGNYGYTF
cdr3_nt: TGTGCCAGCAGTGATACAGGAAACTATGGCTACACCTTC

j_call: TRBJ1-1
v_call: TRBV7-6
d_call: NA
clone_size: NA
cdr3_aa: CASKKGDMNTEAFF
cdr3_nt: TGTGCCAGCAAAAAGGGGGATATGAACACTGAAGCTTTCTTT

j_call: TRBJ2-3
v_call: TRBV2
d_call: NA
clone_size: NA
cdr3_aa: CASRGRGNTDTQYF
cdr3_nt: TGTGCCAGCAGGGGAAGGGGAAACACAGATACGCAGTATTTT

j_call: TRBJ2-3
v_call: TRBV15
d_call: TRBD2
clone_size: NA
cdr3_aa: CATSRDGRGLAVTDTQYF
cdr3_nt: TGTGCCACCAGCAGAGATGGCCGGGGACTAGCGGTCACAGATACGCAGTATTTT

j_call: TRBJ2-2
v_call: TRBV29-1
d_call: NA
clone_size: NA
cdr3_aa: CSVDPRAPGTGELFF
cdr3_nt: TGCAGCGTTGACCCCAGGGCACCGGGCACCGGGGAGCTGTTTTTT

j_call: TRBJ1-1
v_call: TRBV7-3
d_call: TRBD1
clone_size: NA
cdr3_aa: CASSWTGDSTEAFF
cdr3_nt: TGTGCCAGCAGCTGGACAGGGGACAGCACTGAAGCTTTCTTT

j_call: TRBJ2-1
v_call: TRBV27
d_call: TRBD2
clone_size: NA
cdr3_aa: CASSRGETLNEQFF
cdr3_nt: TGTGCCAGCAGTCGGGGGGAGACGTTGAATGAGCAGTTCTTC

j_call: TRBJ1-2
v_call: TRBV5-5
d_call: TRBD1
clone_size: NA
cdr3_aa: CASSLGQGGGYGYTF
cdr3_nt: TGTGCCAGCAGCTTGGGACAGGGGGGGGGCTATGGCTACACCTTC

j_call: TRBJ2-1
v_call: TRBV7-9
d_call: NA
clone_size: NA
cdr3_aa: CASSRDRSSNEQFF
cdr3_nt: TGTGCCAGCAGCCGCGATCGTAGTTCAAATGAGCAGTTCTTC

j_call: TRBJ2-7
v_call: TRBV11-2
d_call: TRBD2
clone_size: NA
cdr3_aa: CASSQGTSGSGEQYF
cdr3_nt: TGTGCCAGCAGCCAAGGGACTAGCGGGAGCGGTGAGCAGTACTTC

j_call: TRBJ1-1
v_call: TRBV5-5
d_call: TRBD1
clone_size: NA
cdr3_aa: CASSPDRDTEAFF
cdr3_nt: TGTGCCAGCAGCCCGGACAGGGACACTGAAGCTTTCTTT

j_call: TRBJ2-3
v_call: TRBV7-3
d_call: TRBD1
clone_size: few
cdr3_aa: CASSTGQGTDTQYF
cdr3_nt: TGTGCCAGCAGCACGGGACAGGGCACAGATACGCAGTATTTT

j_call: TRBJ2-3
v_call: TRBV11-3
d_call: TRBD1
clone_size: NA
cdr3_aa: CASSFGQGTDTQYF
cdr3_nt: TGTGCCAGCAGCTTCGGACAGGGGACAGATACGCAGTATTTT

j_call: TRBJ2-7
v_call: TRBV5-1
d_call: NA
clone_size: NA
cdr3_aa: CASSLLTGTYEQYF
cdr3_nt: TGCGCCAGCAGCTTGCTTACAGGGACCTACGAGCAGTACTTC

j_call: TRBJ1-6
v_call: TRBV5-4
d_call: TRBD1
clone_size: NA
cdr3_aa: CASRPGTGGGSPLHF
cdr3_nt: TGTGCCAGCAGACCCGGGACAGGGGGCGGTTCACCCCTCCACTTT

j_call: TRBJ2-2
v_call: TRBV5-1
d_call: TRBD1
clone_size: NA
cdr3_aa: CASSLPGGKTGELFF
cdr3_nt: TGCGCCAGCAGCTTGCCAGGGGGTAAGACCGGGGAGCTGTTTTTT

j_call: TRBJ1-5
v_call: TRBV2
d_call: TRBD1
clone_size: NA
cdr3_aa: CASSGGQVSNQPQHF
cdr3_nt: TGTGCCAGCAGTGGTGGACAGGTCAGCAATCAGCCCCAGCATTTT

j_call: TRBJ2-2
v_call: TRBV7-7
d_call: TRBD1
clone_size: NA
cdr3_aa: CASSSTGANTGELFF
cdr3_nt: TGTGCTAGCAGCTCGACAGGGGCGAACACCGGGGAGCTGTTTTTT

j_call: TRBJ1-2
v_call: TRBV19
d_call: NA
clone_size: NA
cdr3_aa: CASSAGSGYTF
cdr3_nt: TGTGCCAGTAGTGCAGGTTCTGGCTACACCTTC

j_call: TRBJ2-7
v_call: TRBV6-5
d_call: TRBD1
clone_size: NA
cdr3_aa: CASSYQGQGIPYEQYF
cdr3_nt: TGTGCCAGCAGTTACCAAGGACAGGGGATACCCTACGAGCAGTACTTC

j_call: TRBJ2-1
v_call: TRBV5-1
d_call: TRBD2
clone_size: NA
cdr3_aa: CASSLNPGLAGKYNEQFF
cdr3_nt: TGCGCCAGCAGCCTAAATCCGGGACTAGCGGGCAAATACAATGAGCAGTTCTTC

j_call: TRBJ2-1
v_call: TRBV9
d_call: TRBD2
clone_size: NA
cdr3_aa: CASSAGTSGSRDEQFF
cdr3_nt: TGTGCCAGCAGCGCCGGGACTAGCGGGAGCAGGGATGAGCAGTTCTTC

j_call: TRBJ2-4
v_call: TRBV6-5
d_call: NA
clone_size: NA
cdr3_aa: CASSFRGAKNIQYF
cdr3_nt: TGTGCCAGCAGCTTCCGGGGGGCCAAAAACATTCAGTACTTC